Described below is a single TCR beta chain sequence and its context. The target of this receptor is not known. No base quality values were provided; no much bigger clone lies one nucleotide off. The sample comes from a study of blood T cell repertoires in COVID-19 (dated by TCRdb to the early 2020s). About the study as a whole: Samples from collaborators originated in the United States, Italy and Spain and spanned both the acute and convalescent phases of COVID-19. The material from the prospective study consisted of cDNA or gDNA derived from T cells, B-cell-depleted T cells, or PBMCs. Subjects who had been exposed to COVID-19, were actively infected with it, or had recovered from it provided the deeply sampled blood TCRbeta repertoires that made up the dataset. The repertoires were released in a freely available public database meant as a resource for research on the immune response to SARS-CoV-2. Samples came from the ongoing ImmuneRACE study (first 160 participants) plus 1,254 subjects from 6 global collaborators. A de-identified subject ID, COVID-19 status, age in years and sex were almost always included in the sample metadata. Where HLA class I and class II types were available, the types were taken from metadata supplied by the sample provider, not from assay-based typing. What the study reported, not specific to this receptor: Clinical and demographic metadata were provided uncurated, with the amount varying by source and participant.

The CDR3, from cysteine to phenylalanine, totals 15 residues. The sequence is cut down to CDR3 DNA, 45 bases in frame from base 1. The immunoSEQ Assay, a bias-controlled multiplex PCR, was used to amplify TCRbeta CDR3 regions from genomic DNA. As for how the authors treated the data: The number of nucleated cells in each sample was estimated from the amplification of reference gene primers within the assay. Sequence reads were collapsed and filtered to measure the absolute abundance of every unique TCRbeta CDR3 rearrangement. For each sample, productive Simpson clonality was calculated as the square root of Simpson's diversity index over productive rearrangements. The clones in this table, taken by TCRdb from immuneACCESS, are in-frame only. Not every clone is retained; where verified, under half of the shortfall comes from an unresolved V gene, and the cause of the rest is unknown. That table is the source of V, J and clone size, and D and trimming were worked out from the DNA. For this sample the table gives under 130,000 clones, of which 84% were detected only once. The ten most abundant clones make up 12% of the sample.

Whole blood was collected in K2EDTA tubes by collaborating institutions according to the institutions' own protocols. Collaborator samples were shipped for TCRbeta analysis as frozen whole blood, isolated PBMCs, or DNA extracted from either sample type. The TCR originated in a human donor in a cohort sampled during active COVID-19. The specimen sequenced was peripheral blood. This receptor chain uses TRBV1 and TRBJ1-5. TRBV1 is a pseudogene locus. The sequenced DNA: TGCACCAGCAGCCAAGATGTTGTCATAGCGGGGCCCCAGCATTTT. It is translated as CTSSQDVVIAGPQHF.